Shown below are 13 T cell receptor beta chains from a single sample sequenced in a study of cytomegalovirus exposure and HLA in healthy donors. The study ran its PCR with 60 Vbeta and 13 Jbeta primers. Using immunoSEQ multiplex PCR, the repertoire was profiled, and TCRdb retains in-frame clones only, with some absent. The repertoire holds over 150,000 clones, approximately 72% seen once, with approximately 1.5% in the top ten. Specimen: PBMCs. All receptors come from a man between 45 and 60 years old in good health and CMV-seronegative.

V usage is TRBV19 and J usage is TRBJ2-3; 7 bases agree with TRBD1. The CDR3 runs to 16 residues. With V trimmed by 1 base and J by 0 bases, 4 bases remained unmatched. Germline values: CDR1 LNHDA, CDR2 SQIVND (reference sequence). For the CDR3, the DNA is TGTGCCAGTAGTATAGGAGGGGGCAGTAGCACAGATACGCAGTATTTT. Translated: CASSIGGGSSTDTQYF.

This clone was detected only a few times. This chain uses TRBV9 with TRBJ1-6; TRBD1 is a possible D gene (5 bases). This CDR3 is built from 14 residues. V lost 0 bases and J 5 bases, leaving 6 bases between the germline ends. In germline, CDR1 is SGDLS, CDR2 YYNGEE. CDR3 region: CASSVGRDNSPLHF. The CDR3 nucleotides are TGTGCCAGCAGCGTAGGCAGGGATAATTCACCCCTCCACTTT.

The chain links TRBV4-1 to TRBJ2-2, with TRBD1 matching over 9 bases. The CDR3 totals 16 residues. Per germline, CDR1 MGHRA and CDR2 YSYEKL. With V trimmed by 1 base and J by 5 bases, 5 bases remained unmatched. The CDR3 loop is CASSQVPDRGTGELFF. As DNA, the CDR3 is TGCGCCAGCAGCCAAGTCCCTGACAGGGGGACCGGGGAGCTGTTTTTT.

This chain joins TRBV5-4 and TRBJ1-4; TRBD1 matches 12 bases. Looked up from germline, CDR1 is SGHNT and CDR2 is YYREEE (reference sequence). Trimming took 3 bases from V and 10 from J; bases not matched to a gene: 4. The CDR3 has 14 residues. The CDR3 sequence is CASSWDRGQGKLFF. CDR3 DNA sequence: TGTGCCAGCAGCTGGGACAGGGGGCAAGGAAAACTGTTTTTT.

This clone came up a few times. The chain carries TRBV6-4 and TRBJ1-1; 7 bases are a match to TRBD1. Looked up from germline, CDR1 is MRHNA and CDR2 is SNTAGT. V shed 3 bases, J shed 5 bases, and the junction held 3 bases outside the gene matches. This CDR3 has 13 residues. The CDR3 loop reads CASSEDRRTEAFF. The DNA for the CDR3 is TGTGCCAGCAGTGAGGACAGGCGGACTGAAGCTTTCTTT.

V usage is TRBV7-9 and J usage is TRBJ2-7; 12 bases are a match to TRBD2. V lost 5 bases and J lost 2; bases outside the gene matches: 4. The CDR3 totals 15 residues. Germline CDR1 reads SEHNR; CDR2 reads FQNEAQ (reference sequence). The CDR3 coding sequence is TGTGCCAGCAGCCTACTAGCGGGGGGCGCCTACGAGCAGTACTTC. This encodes CASSLLAGGAYEQYF.

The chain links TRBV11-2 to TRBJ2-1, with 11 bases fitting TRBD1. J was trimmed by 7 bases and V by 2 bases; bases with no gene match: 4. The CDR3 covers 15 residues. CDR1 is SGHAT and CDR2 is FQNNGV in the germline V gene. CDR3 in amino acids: CASSLWTGGKNEQFF. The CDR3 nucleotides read TGTGCCAGCAGCTTATGGACAGGGGGCAAGAATGAGCAGTTCTTC.

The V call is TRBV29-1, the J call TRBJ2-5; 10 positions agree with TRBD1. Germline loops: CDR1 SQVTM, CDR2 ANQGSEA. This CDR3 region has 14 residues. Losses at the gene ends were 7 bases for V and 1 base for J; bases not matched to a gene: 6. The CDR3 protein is CSARRDRGQETQYF. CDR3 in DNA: TGCAGCGCCCGCCGGGACAGGGGCCAAGAGACCCAGTACTTC.

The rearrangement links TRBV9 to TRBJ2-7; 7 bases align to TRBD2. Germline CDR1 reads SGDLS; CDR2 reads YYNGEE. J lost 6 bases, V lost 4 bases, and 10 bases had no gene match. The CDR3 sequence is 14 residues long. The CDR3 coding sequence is TGTGCCAGCAGCACTCAGGGAGGGGCCGGCGAGCAGTACTTC. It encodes CASSTQGGAGEQYF.

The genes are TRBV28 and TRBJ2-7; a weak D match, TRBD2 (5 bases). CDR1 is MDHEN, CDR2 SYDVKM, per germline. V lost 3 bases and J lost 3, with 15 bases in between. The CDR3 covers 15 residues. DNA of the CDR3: TGTGCCAGCAGTTTTCCGGGGTCCGTATTCTACGAGCAGTACTTC. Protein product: CASSFPGSVFYEQYF.

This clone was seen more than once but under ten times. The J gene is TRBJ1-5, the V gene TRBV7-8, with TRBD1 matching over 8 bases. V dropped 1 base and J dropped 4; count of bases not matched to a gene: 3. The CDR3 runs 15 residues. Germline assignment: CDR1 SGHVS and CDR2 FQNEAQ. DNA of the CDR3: TGTGCCAGCAGCTTAGGGGGACAGGCAAATCAGCCCCAGCATTTT. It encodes CASSLGGQANQPQHF.

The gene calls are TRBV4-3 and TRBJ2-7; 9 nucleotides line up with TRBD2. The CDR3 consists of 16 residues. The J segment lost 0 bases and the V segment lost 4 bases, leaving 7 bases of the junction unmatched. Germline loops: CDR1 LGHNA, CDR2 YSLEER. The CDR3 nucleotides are TGCGCCAGCAGCCCATCTAGCGGGGAGAGCTCCTACGAGCAGTACTTC. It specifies CASSPSSGESSYEQYF.

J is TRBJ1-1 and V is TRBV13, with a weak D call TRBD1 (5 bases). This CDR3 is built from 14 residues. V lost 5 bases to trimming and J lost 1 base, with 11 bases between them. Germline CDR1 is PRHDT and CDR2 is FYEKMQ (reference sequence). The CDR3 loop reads CASSPPTGNTEAFF. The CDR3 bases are TGTGCCAGCAGCCCCCCCACAGGGAACACTGAAGCTTTCTTT.